This T cell receptor (beta chain) comes out of a study of blood T cells in healthy people across ages. The table lists this clonotype with a few counts. What it recognizes is unknown. Whole-study results and caveats: Comparison with aged donors showed that long-lived donors had more naive CD4+ cells and higher diversity.

V gave up 2 bases and J gave up 5 bases, with 10 bases separating them. Germline V gene sequence: CDR1 MNHNS, CDR2 SASEGT. The CDR3 contains 14 residues. With a J-beta primer mix and a sample-barcoded 5' primer, a second PCR ran about 7 to 12 cycles. From the 5' RACE reads, TCRdb called clonotypes with MiXCR, one entry per CDR3 protein. The sample gives around 670,000 distinct CDR3 sequences, about 28% of which show up once; more than 15% is in the top ten. The sample comprised blood. This sequence originates from a woman older than 75 in good health. The genes are TRBV6-1 and TRBJ1-5; no definite D call. DNA of the CDR3: TGTGCCAGCAGTGAACCCTGGGGAGATCAGCCCCAGCATTTT. Protein: CASSEPWGDQPQHF.